This T cell receptor beta chain appears in the sequencing data of a study of blood T cell repertoires in COVID-19. In the study's own analysis: Reference gene primer amplification gave estimated nucleated cell counts. Only in-frame clones appear in the TCRdb table, and some are missing; sequencing was by immunoSEQ multiplex PCR. V and J calls and clone size follow that table, whereas D and trimming were derived from the DNA. The data hold about 180,000 clones, with about 88% observed a single time. Resolution of symptoms, clearance, or two negative PCRs was present in recovered Cohort 3 donors. The sample taken for sequencing was PBMCs or T cells enriched from blood (not recorded which). The clonotype originates from a woman under 30 who had recovered from COVID-19.

CDR3 sequence: CASSEITANYGYTF. The DNA for the CDR3 is TGTGCCAGCAGTGAAATAACAGCAAACTATGGCTACACCTTC. This chain joins TRBV6-1 and TRBJ1-2; D is unresolved. The CDR3 runs to 14 residues. Germline CDR1 is MNHNS and CDR2 is SASEGT. Trimming cost V 2 bases and J 2 bases, with 9 bases left between them.